This T cell receptor beta chain emerged from a study of Graves' ophthalmopathy and Graves' hyperthyroidism. The germline gives CDR1 SEHNR, CDR2 FQNEAQ (reference sequence). The CDR3 is 14 amino acids. V shed 2 bases and J shed 4 bases, with 12 bases lying between them. TCR beta CDR3 amplification used RNA transcripts. After a first-round RT-PCR with HTBI primers, a second-round multiplex PCR was run. TCRdb re-derived calls from the multiplex PCR reads in MiXCR, one entry per CDR3 protein. Among 650,000 to 900,000 distinct CDR3 sequences, 35% to 50% were seen once, and the ten largest hold about 40%. General study findings and limits: As the model predicted ophthalmopathy progression, it achieved a sensitivity of about 71% and a specificity of about 72%. Blood contained most expanded thyroid clonotypes exceeding 0.001 frequency.

PBMCs were obtained from 10 ml of fresh peripheral blood. About this clonotype itself: Its antigen is still unknown.

The chain combines TRBV7-9 with TRBJ2-7; D unresolved. This receptor was obtained from an adult man with Graves' ophthalmopathy. Sequenced material: peripheral blood. For the CDR3, the DNA is TGTGCCAGCAGCTTAAACCCCCTATTTTACGAGCAGTACTTC. Its protein product is CASSLNPLFYEQYF.